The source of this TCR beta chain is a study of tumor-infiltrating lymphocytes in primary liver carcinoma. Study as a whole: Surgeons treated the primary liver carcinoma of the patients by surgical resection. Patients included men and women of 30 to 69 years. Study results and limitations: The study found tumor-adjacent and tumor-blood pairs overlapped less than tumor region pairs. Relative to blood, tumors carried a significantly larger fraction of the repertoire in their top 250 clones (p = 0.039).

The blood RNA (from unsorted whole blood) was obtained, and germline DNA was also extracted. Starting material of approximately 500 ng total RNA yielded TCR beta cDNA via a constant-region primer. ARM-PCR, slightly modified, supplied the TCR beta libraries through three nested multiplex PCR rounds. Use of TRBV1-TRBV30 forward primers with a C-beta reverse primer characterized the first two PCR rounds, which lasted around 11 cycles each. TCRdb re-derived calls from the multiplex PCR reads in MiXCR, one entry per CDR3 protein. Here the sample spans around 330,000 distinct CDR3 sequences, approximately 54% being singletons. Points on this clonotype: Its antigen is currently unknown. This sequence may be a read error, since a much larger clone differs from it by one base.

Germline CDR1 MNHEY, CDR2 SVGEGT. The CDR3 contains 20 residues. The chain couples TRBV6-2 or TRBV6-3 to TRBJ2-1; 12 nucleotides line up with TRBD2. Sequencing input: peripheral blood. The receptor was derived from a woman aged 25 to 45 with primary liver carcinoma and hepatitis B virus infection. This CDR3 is CASSYSGSSSGRESYSEQFF. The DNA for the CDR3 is TGTGCCAGCAGTTACAGTGGGTCCTCTAGCGGGAGGGAGTCCTACAGTGAGCAGTTCTTC.